These 32 T cell receptor beta chains were sequenced from one sample in a study of identical twins. Via MiXCR, TCRdb re-called the 5' RACE reads, giving one row per CDR3 protein. The table includes about 690,000 distinct CDR3 sequences, 5.5% to 6.5% detected once. Sequencing input: naive T cells sorted from blood. The receptors were gathered from a man aged 18 to 29 in good health.

This clonotype was found a few times. The chain carries TRBV9 and TRBJ2-6; tentative D call: TRBD2 (6 bases). The CDR3 sequence is 16 residues long. CDR1 and CDR2 from the germline V gene are SGDLS and YYNGEE. V was cut by 0 bases and J by 2 bases, with 9 bases left in between. The CDR3 DNA follows: TGTGCCAGCAGCGTAGTCGGGGGAGCTGGGGCCAACGTCCTGACTTTC. Protein product: CASSVVGGAGANVLTF.

The table lists this clonotype with a few counts. The genes are TRBV9 and TRBJ2-1; a weak D match, TRBD2 (6 bases). Per germline, CDR1 SGDLS and CDR2 YYNGEE. V lost 0 bases and J 6 bases, leaving 10 bases between the germline ends. The CDR3 contains 14 residues. The CDR3: CASSVEYGGNEQFF. The CDR3 DNA sequence: TGTGCCAGCAGCGTAGAGTACGGGGGCAATGAGCAGTTCTTC.

There are a few counts of this clonotype. V and J are TRBV5-1 and TRBJ2-3; D perhaps matches TRBD2 (6 bases). The V gene lost 5 bases and the J gene lost 2 bases, with 12 bases spanning the gap. The length of the CDR3 is 14 residues. CDR1 is SGHRS, CDR2 YFSETQ, per germline. As DNA, the CDR3 is TGCGCCAGCAGGGGGGGACCGGACACAGATACGCAGTATTTT. It is translated as CASRGGPDTDTQYF.

The gene calls are TRBV27 and TRBJ1-2; D might be TRBD1 (6 bases). The germline V gene encodes CDR1 MNHEY and CDR2 SMNVEV (reference sequence). Deletions cut 7 bases from V and 1 base from J, with 10 bases between. The CDR3 is made up of 13 amino acids. Here the CDR3 reads CASKEGGNYGYTF. The CDR3 DNA is TGTGCCAGCAAGGAAGGGGGTAACTATGGCTACACCTTC.

This clonotype was counted at least ten times. The chain recombines TRBV27 with TRBJ2-1, with D possibly TRBD2 on 5 matching bases. Germline CDR1 reads MNHEY; CDR2 reads SMNVEV (reference sequence). V was pared by 5 bases and J by 8 bases, with 13 bases between. CDR3 length equals 13 residues. The CDR3 DNA follows: TGTGCCAGCAGTCCTTCGAGAGGGTATGAGCAGTTCTTC. Protein sequence: CASSPSRGYEQFF.

In this sample, this clonotype turned up many times. The chain uses TRBV12-3 or TRBV12-4 and TRBJ2-2, with 9 bases matching TRBD1. The V segment lost 5 bases and the J segment 8 bases; nucleotides outside the gene matches: 3. The CDR3 is 13 amino acids. This chain's CDR3 is CASSATGGGELFF. In nucleotides, the CDR3 is TGTGCCAGCAGTGCGACAGGGGGTGGGGAGCTGTTTTTT.

The gene calls are TRBV3-1 and TRBJ2-1; D possibly corresponds to TRBD2 (6 bases). Germline lookup yields CDR1 LGHDT and CDR2 YNNKEL (reference sequence). The V end was cut by 4 bases, the J end by 0 bases, with 16 bases between. This CDR3 is built from 17 residues. The CDR3 protein is CASSPPYGSLSYNEQFF. The CDR3 coding sequence is TGTGCCAGCAGCCCTCCCTACGGGAGTCTCTCCTACAATGAGCAGTTCTTC.

This clonotype was picked up many times. The chain carries TRBV9 and TRBJ2-5; no clear D gene. CDR3 length: 14 amino acids. Between the trimmed V and J ends, which lost 0 bases and 1 base, there was a span of 7 bases. The germline gives CDR1 SGDLS, CDR2 YYNGEE. The CDR3 here is CASSVAVGQETQYF. In nucleotides, the CDR3 is TGTGCCAGCAGCGTAGCTGTCGGCCAAGAGACCCAGTACTTC. The full variable domain, completed using reference TRBV9 and TRBJ2-5, is DSGVTQTPKHLITATGQRVTLRCSPRSGDLSVYWYQQSLDQGLQFLIQYYNGEERAKGNILERFSAQQFPDLHSELNLSSLELGDSALYFCASSVAVGQETQYFGPGTRLLVL.

This clonotype was detected ten times or more. J is TRBJ2-3 and V is TRBV20-1; D not certain. CDR1 is DFQATT, CDR2 SNEGSKA, per germline (reference sequence). V lost 4 bases, J lost 0 bases, and 14 bases lay in between. CDR3 size: 15 residues. The CDR3 loop is CSAINTRVSTDTQYF. CDR3 sequence (DNA): TGCAGTGCTATCAATACCCGGGTTAGCACAGATACGCAGTATTTT.

This clonotype was seen only a few times. The chain combines TRBV2 with TRBJ2-2, with a weak D call TRBD2 (6 bases). CDR3 size: 18 residues. Trimming stripped 1 base from V and 4 bases from J, with 19 bases between. Germline V gives CDR1 SNHLY, CDR2 FYNNEI. The CDR3 sequence is CASSEELATEQRTGELFF. The CDR3 DNA reads as TGTGCCAGCAGTGAAGAGCTAGCGACGGAGCAGCGCACCGGGGAGCTGTTTTTT.

The rearrangement uses TRBV7-2 and TRBJ2-5; possible D gene TRBD2, 5 bases. V gave up 4 bases and J gave up 0 bases, with 15 bases separating them. Germline V gives CDR1 SGHTA, CDR2 FQGNSA. The CDR3 contains 16 residues. CDR3 nucleotide sequence: TGTGCCAGCAGCTCCCATCCCCGGGGTCACCAAGAGACCCAGTACTTC. Translated, it gives CASSSHPRGHQETQYF.

This clonotype has a handful of counts. The gene calls are TRBV5-1 and TRBJ2-1, with D perhaps TRBD2 (6 bases). CDR3 length: 18 residues. Germline V gene sequence: CDR1 SGHRS, CDR2 YFSETQ. Trimming removed 5 bases at V and 0 bases at J, with 21 bases between. Here the CDR3 DNA reads TGCGCCAGCAGGATTCCGGGACTTCCATCAAGCTCCTACAATGAGCAGTTCTTC. It specifies CASRIPGLPSSSYNEQFF.

The chain recombines TRBV12-5 with TRBJ1-2; tentatively, D is TRBD1 (6 bases). The germline gives CDR1 LGHNT, CDR2 FRNRAP. The CDR3 is 12 amino acids. The CDR3 DNA reads as TGTTACCGAAAGGGACACAACTATGGCTACACCTTC. This translates into CYRKGHNYGYTF.

A remark on this clonotype: Compared with germline, one end of the junction differs, possibly owing to a read error. J is TRBJ1-2 and V is TRBV20-1; D is perhaps TRBD1 (6 bases). Germline V gene data show CDR1 as DFQATT and CDR2 as SNEGSKA (reference sequence). The CDR3 length is 18 residues. The DNA for the CDR3 is TGCAGCGCTAGAGCATCGCTGGGGGCCCAAGTTTCAAACTATGGCTACACCTTC. Residues: CSARASLGAQVSNYGYTF.

The chain employs TRBV2 and TRBJ2-3; 7 bases agree with TRBD2. CDR3 length equals 17 residues. Per germline, CDR1 SNHLY and CDR2 FYNNEI. The ends lost 4 bases at V and 6 bases at J; junction bases unmatched: 16. CDR3 sequence reads: CASSGIGGSYSWDTQYF. CDR3 nucleotides: TGTGCCAGCAGTGGAATTGGCGGGAGCTATTCTTGGGATACGCAGTATTTT.

This clonotype came up many times. CDR3 residues: CASSPGLASTNEQFF. The CDR3 DNA is TGTGCCAGCAGCCCCGGACTAGCTTCTACAAATGAGCAGTTCTTC. The rearrangement links TRBV5-6 to TRBJ2-1, with 8 bases matching TRBD2. V lost 4 bases and J lost 7; bases outside the gene matches: 10. Germline V lookup: CDR1 SGHDT, CDR2 YYEEEE. CDR3 length: 15 residues.

Only a few counts were recorded for this clonotype. The V call is TRBV12-3 or TRBV12-4, the J call TRBJ1-3; no clear D gene. The CDR3 runs to 14 residues. CDR3 DNA sequence: TGTGCTGGAGGCCTTACTAACTCTGGAAACACCATATATTTT. Translated: CAGGLTNSGNTIYF.

This clonotype turned up a few times. The genes are TRBV7-9 and TRBJ1-1; the D is unclear. Per germline, CDR1 SEHNR and CDR2 FQNEAQ (reference sequence). The CDR3 consists of 14 residues. With 5 bases removed from V and 0 bases from J, the gap between germline ends came to 10 bases. CDR3 bases: TGTGCCAGCAGCAGACGTGCCCTGAACACTGAAGCTTTCTTT. Amino acid sequence: CASSRRALNTEAFF.

J is TRBJ2-5 and V is TRBV3-1, with TRBD2 identical over 10 bases. The germline V gene has CDR1 LGHDT and CDR2 YNNKEL (reference sequence). Trimming removed 1 base from V and 5 bases from J; junction bases left unmatched: 7. The CDR3 spans 16 residues. CDR3 nucleotides: TGTGCCAGCAGCCAAGTGATAGCGGGAGGTGAGGAGACCCAGTACTTC. Translation: CASSQVIAGGEETQYF.

This clonotype was observed at least ten times. V and J are TRBV21-1 and TRBJ1-1; the table's D gene call, TRBD1, was not cross checked with the DNA. TRBV21-1 has pseudogene status. CDR3 length: 15 amino acids. The CDR3 here is CASSKVGELNTEAFF. CDR3 nucleotides: TGTGCCAGCAGCAAAGTAGGGGAACTGAACACTGAAGCTTTCTTT.

V is TRBV7-9 and J is TRBJ2-1, with D perhaps given as TRBD1 or TRBD2 (6 bases each). Trimming removed 8 bases at V and 5 bases at J, with 16 bases between. Per the germline V gene, CDR1 is SEHNR and CDR2 is FQNEAQ (reference sequence). The CDR3 spans 14 residues. The CDR3 DNA reads as TGTGCCAGCGGGGGGCATGGCAGGAACAATGAGCAGTTCTTC. Encoded protein: CASGGHGRNNEQFF.

This clonotype was seen at least ten times. The chain employs TRBV7-9 and TRBJ2-1, with D tentatively TRBD2 (8 bases). Germline loops: CDR1 SEHNR, CDR2 FQNEAQ (reference sequence). The CDR3 extends over 17 amino acids. V lost 5 bases, J lost 9 bases, and 26 bases lay in between. CDR3 nucleotides: TGTGCCAGCAGCGGCCCCGGGACAGCGGGGGCCAAAGCTGAGCAGTTCTTC. Protein sequence: CASSGPGTAGAKAEQFF.

V and J are TRBV6-2 or TRBV6-3 and TRBJ2-7; D is undetermined. Germline CDR1 and CDR2: MNHEY and SVGEGT. The CDR3 consists of 13 residues. V was shortened by 6 bases and J by 7 bases, with 16 bases between the two germline ends. The CDR3 coding sequence is TGTGCCAGCAGGCCCGGTCCGGGTTGGGAGCAGTACGTC. This encodes CASRPGPGWEQYV.

This clonotype was found many times. The chain uses TRBV20-1 and TRBJ1-2; D uncertain. Germline CDR1 is DFQATT and CDR2 is SNEGSKA (reference sequence). V lost 2 bases, J lost 4 bases, and 14 bases lay in between. The CDR3 loop spans 14 amino acids. The CDR3 DNA reads TGCAGTGCTAGACGGGGAGGCGACGTCTATGGCTACACCTTC. This translates into CSARRGGDVYGYTF.

This clonotype came up a few times. J is TRBJ2-5 and V is TRBV14, with TRBD2 matching 9 bases. Germline V gives CDR1 SGHDN, CDR2 FVKESK. J gave up 5 bases and V 1 base, and 8 bases lay outside the gene matches. The CDR3 is made up of 16 amino acids. CDR3 DNA sequence: TGTGCCAGCAGCCAAGTGTGGCGGGAGGGCCGTGAGACCCAGTACTTC. Protein sequence: CASSQVWREGRETQYF.

This clonotype occurred a few times. J is TRBJ2-3 and V is TRBV7-2; 7 bases fit TRBD2. CDR3 length: 16 residues. J gave up 4 bases and V 2 bases, and 9 bases lay outside the gene matches. The germline CDR1 and CDR2 sequences are SGHTA and FQGNSA. As DNA, the CDR3 is TGTGCCAGCAGCTTAATGACTAGCAGAGGGGCAGATACGCAGTATTTT. It codes for CASSLMTSRGADTQYF. Supplemented by reference TRBV7-2 and TRBJ2-3, the full variable domain reads GAGVSQSPSNKVTEKGKDVELRCDPISGHTALYWYRQSLGQGLEFLIYFQGNSAPDKSGLPSDRFSAERTGGSVSTLTIQRTQQEDSAVYLCASSLMTSRGADTQYFGPGTRLTVL.

This clonotype was detected many times. The chain carries TRBV6-4 and TRBJ2-3; weak D call: TRBD1 (6 bases). The CDR3 has 13 amino acids. The germline V gene has CDR1 MRHNA and CDR2 SNTAGT. V lost 6 bases, J lost 3 bases, and 10 bases lay in between. The CDR3 spells CASSHRVTDTQYF. Here the CDR3 DNA reads TGTGCCAGCAGCCACAGGGTGACAGATACGCAGTATTTT.

This clonotype was counted a few times. The genes are TRBV3-1 and TRBJ1-3; TRBD1 is a possible D gene (5 bases). This CDR3 region has 15 residues. Germline assignment: CDR1 LGHDT and CDR2 YNNKEL (reference sequence). V lost 4 bases, J lost 4 bases, and 14 bases lay in between. In DNA, the CDR3 is TGTGCCAGCAGCCGCCGGGACTCAGGGGGAAACACCATATATTTT. Encoded protein: CASSRRDSGGNTIYF.

V usage is TRBV2 and J usage is TRBJ2-1; D is possibly TRBD2 (6 bases). Germline V gene sequence: CDR1 SNHLY, CDR2 FYNNEI. The ends were cut back, 5 bases at V and 5 bases at J, with 16 bases in the middle. This CDR3 spans 15 amino acids. CDR3 amino acids: CASSRPQRAHNEQFF. The CDR3 bases are TGTGCCAGCAGTCGCCCTCAGCGGGCACACAATGAGCAGTTCTTC.

This clonotype was counted ten times or more. This chain joins TRBV12-3 or TRBV12-4 and TRBJ1-2, with D uncertain. V dropped 5 bases and J dropped 8 bases, with 12 bases sitting between them. The CDR3 consists of 12 residues. This CDR3 reads CASSAGPGGYTF. The DNA of the CDR3 is TGTGCCAGCAGTGCCGGGCCTGGCGGCTACACCTTC.

The chain uses TRBV7-3 and TRBJ1-6, with 7 bases matching TRBD1. The CDR3 runs 15 residues. The V gene's germline CDR1 is SGHTA and CDR2 FQGTGA. V shed 1 base, J shed 10 bases, and the junction held 7 bases outside the gene matches. This CDR3 reads CASSLRPGTVSPLHF. In nucleotides, the CDR3 is TGTGCCAGCAGCTTAAGACCCGGGACAGTCTCACCCCTCCACTTT.

In this sample, this clonotype turned up many times. The rearrangement links TRBV29-1 to TRBJ2-1; weak D call: TRBD2 (6 bases). CDR1 SQVTM and CDR2 ANQGSEA come from the germline V gene. Trimming removed 6 bases at V and 1 base at J, with 16 bases between. The CDR3 has 15 residues. CDR3 sequence: CSVARGGSSYNEQFF. CDR3 nucleotide sequence: TGCAGCGTCGCCAGAGGAGGGTCGTCCTACAATGAGCAGTTCTTC.